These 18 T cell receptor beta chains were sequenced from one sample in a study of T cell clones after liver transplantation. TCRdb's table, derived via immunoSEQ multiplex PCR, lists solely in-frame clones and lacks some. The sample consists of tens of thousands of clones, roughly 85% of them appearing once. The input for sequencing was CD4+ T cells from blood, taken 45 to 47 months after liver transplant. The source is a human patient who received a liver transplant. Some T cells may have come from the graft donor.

The CDR3: CASSQGGGSSGETQYF. In nucleotides, the CDR3 is TGCGCCAGCAGCCAAGGAGGGGGGAGCTCGGGAGAGACCCAGTACTTC. The J gene is TRBJ2-5, the V gene TRBV4-3, with D perhaps assigned TRBD1 or TRBD2 (6 bases each). Germline V CDR1 and CDR2: LGHNA, YSLEER. The CDR3 has 16 residues. V was clipped by 1 base and J by 4 bases, with 16 bases between them.

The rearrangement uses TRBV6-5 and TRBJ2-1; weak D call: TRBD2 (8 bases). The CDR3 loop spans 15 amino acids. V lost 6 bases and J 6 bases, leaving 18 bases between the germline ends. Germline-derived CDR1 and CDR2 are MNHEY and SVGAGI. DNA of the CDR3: TGTGCCAGCAGAAGGGGGCTAGCGGGTTCCAATGAGCAGTTCTTC. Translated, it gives CASRRGLAGSNEQFF.

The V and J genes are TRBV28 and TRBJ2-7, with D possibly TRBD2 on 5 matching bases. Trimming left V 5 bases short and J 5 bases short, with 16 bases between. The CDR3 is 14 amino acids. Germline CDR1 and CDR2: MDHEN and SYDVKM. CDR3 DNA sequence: TGTGCCAGCAGTCTCCCATTTGGGAGCCACGAGCAGTACTTC. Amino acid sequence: CASSLPFGSHEQYF.

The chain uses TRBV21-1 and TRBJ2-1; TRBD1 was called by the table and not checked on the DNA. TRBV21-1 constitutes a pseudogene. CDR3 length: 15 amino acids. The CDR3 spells CASSSSQGNYNEQFF. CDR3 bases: TGTGCCAGCAGCTCATCCCAGGGGAACTACAATGAGCAGTTCTTC.

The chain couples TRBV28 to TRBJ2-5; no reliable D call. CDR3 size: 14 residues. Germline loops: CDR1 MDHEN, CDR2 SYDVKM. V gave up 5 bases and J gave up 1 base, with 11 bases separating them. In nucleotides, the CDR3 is TGTGCCAGCAGTAGTCGACTTTCCCAAGAGACCCAGTACTTC. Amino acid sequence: CASSSRLSQETQYF.

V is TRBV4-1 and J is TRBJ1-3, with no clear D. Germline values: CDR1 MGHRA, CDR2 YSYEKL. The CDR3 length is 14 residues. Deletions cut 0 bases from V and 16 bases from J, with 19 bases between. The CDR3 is CASSQDPSRTYHYF. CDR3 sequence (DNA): TGCGCCAGCAGCCAAGATCCGTCTCGCACCTATCATTATTTT.

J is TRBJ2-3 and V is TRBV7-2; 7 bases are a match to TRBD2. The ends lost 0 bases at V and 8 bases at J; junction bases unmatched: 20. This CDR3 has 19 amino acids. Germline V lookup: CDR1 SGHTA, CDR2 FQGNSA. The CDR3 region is CASSLAWRENRGMVGTQYF. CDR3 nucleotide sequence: TGTGCCAGCAGCTTAGCCTGGCGGGAGAACCGGGGTATGGTCGGTACGCAGTATTTT.

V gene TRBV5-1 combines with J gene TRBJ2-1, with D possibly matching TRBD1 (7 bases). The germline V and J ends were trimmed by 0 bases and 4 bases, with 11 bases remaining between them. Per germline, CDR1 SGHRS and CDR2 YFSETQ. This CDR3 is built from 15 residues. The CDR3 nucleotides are TGCGCCAGCAGCTTGGGGGCAGGGGGGTACAATGAGCAGTTCTTC. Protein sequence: CASSLGAGGYNEQFF. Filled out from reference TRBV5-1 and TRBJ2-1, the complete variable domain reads KAGVTQTPRYLIKTRGQQVTLSCSPISGHRSVSWYQQTPGQGLQFLFEYFSETQRNKGNFPGRFSGRQFSNSRSEMNVSTLELGDSALYLCASSLGAGGYNEQFFGPGTRLTVL.

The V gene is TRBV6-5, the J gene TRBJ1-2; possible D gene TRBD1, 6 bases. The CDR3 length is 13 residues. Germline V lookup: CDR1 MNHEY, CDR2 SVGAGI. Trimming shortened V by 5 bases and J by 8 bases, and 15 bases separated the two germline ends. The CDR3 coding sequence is TGTGCCAGCAGTCCGGACAGCGGTCGGGGCTACACCTTC. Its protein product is CASSPDSGRGYTF.

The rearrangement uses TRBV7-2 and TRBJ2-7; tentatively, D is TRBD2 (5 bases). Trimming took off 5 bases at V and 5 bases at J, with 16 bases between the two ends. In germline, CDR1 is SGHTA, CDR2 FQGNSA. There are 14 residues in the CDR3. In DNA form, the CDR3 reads TGTGCCAGCAGCCCCCAATGGTCCGGGGACGAGCAGTACTTC. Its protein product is CASSPQWSGDEQYF.

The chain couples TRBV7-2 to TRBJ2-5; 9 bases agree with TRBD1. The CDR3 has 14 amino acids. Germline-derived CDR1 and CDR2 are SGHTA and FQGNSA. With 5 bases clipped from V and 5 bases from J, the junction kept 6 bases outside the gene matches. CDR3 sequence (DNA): TGTGCCAGCAGCCTCGGGACAGGGTGGGAGACCCAGTACTTC. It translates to CASSLGTGWETQYF.

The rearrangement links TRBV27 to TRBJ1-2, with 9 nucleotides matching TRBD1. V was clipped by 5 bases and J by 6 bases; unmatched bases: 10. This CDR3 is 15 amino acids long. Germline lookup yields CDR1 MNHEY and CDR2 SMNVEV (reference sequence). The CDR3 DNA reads TGTGCCAGCAGTCGAGACAGGGGGGTTATACATGGCTACACCTTC. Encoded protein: CASSRDRGVIHGYTF.

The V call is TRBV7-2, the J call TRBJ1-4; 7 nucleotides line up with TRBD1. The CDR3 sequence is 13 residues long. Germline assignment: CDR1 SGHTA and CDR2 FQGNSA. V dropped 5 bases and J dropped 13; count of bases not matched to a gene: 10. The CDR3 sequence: CASSQRGRRGLFF. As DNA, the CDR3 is TGTGCCAGCAGCCAGAGGGGGCGCCGGGGACTGTTTTTT.

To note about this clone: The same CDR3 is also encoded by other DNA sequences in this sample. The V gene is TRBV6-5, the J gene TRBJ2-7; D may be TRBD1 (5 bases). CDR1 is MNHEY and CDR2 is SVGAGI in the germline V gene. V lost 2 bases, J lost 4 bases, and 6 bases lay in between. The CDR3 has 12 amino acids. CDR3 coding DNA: TGTGCCAGCAGTTACGACAGATACGAGCAGTACTTC. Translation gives CASSYDRYEQYF.

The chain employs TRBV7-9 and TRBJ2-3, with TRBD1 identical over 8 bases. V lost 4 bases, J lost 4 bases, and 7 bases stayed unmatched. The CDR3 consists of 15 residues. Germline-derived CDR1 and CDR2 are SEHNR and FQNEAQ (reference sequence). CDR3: CASSSDRVGSDTQYF. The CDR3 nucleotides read TGTGCCAGCAGCTCGGACAGGGTCGGTTCAGATACGCAGTATTTT.

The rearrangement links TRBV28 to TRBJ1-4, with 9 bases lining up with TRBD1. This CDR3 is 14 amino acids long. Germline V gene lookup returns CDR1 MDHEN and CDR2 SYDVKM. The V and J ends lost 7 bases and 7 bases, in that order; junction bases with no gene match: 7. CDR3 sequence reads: CASTPRTGVEKLFF. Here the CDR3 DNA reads TGTGCCAGCACCCCCCGGACAGGGGTTGAAAAACTGTTTTTT.

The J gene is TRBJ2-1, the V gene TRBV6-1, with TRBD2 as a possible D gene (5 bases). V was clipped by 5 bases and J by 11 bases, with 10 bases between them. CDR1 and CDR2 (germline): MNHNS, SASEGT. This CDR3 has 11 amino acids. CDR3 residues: CASSPRVKQFF. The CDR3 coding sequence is TGTGCCAGCAGTCCGAGGGTGAAGCAGTTCTTC.

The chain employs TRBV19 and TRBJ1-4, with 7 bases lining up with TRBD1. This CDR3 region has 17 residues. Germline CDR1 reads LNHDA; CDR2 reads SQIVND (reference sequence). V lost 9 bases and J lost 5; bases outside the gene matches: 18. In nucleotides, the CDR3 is TGTGCCAGCCACCCTTGGGGGAGCGGACAGGAGAATGAAAAACTGTTTTTT. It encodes CASHPWGSGQENEKLFF.